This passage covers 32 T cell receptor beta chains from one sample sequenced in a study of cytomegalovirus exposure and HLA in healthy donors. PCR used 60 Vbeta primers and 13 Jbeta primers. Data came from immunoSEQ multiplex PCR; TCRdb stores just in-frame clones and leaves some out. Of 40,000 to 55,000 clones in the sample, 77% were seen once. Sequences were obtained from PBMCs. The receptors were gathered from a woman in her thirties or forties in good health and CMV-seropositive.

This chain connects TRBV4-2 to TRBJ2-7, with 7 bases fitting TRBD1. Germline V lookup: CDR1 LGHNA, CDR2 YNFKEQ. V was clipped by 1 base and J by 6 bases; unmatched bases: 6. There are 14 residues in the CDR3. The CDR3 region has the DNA TGTGCCAGCAGCCAAGCTGTAGGGGGCCTCGAGCAGTACTTC. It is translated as CASSQAVGGLEQYF.

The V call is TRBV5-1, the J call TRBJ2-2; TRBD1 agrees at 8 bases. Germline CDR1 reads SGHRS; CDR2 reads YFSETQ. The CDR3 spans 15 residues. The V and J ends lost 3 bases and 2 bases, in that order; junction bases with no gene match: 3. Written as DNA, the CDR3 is TGCGCCAGCAGCTGGACAGGGAGAAACACCGGGGAGCTGTTTTTT. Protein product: CASSWTGRNTGELFF. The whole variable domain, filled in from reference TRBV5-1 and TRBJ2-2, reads KAGVTQTPRYLIKTRGQQVTLSCSPISGHRSVSWYQQTPGQGLQFLFEYFSETQRNKGNFPGRFSGRQFSNSRSEMNVSTLELGDSALYLCASSWTGRNTGELFFGEGSRLTVL.

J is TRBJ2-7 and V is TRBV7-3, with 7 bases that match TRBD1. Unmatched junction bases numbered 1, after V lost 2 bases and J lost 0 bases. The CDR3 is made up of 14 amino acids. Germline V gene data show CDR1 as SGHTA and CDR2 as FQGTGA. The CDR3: CASSLQGDSYEQYF. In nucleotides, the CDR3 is TGTGCCAGCAGCTTACAGGGGGACTCCTACGAGCAGTACTTC.

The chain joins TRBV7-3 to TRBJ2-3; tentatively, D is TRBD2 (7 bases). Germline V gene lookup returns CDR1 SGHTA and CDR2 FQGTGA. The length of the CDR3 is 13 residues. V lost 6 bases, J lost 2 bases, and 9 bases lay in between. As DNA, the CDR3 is TGTGCCAGCAGGCGGGGGCCCACAGATACGCAGTATTTT. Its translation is CASRRGPTDTQYF. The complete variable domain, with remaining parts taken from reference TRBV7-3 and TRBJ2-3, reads GAGVSQTPSNKVTEKGKYVELRCDPISGHTALYWYRQSLGQGPEFLIYFQGTGAADDSGLPNDRFFAVRPEGSVSTLKIQRTERGDSAVYLCASRRGPTDTQYFGPGTRLTVL.

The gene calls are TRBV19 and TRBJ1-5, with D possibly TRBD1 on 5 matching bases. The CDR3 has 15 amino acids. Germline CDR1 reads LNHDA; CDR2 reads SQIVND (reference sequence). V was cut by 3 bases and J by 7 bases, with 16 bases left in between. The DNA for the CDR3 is TGTGCCAGTAGTATCGGCACAGGCGGTGGCCAGCCCCAGCATTTT. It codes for CASSIGTGGGQPQHF.

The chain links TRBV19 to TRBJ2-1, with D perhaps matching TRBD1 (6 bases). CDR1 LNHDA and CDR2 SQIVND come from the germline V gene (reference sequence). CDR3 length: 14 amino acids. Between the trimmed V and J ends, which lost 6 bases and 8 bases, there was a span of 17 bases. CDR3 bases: TGTGCCAGTAGCGTATCAACAGGGTCGGATGAGCAGTTCTTC. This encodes CASSVSTGSDEQFF.

In DNA form, the CDR3 reads TGTGCCACAACGGGGGGTTTGTACGAGCAGTACTTC. Translated, it gives CATTGGLYEQYF. The chain has TRBV10-3 and TRBJ2-7, with 7 bases aligning to TRBD2. The CDR3 totals 12 residues. Germline V CDR1 and CDR2: ENHRY, SYGVKD. V dropped 10 bases and J dropped 4; count of bases not matched to a gene: 7.

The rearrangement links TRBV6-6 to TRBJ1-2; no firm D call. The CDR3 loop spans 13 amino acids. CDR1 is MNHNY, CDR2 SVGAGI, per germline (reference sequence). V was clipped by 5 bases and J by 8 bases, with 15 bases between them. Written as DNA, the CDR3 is TGTGCCAGCAGTCCCCAAGCGTTATGGGGCTACACCTTC. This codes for CASSPQALWGYTF.

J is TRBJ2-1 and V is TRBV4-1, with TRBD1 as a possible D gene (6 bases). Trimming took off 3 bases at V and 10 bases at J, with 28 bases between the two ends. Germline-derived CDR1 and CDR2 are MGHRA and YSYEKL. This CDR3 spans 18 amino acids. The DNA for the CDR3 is TGCGCCAGCAGCCAGACTGGACCGGGACAAGGGACCCGAGGGGAGCAGTTCTTC. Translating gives CASSQTGPGQGTRGEQFF.

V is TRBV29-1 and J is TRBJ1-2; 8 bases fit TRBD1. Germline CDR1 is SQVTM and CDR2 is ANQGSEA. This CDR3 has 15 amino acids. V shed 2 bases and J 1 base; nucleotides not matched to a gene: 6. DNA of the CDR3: TGCAGCGTTGAAATACTGGGACAGGATAACTATGGCTACACCTTC. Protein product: CSVEILGQDNYGYTF.

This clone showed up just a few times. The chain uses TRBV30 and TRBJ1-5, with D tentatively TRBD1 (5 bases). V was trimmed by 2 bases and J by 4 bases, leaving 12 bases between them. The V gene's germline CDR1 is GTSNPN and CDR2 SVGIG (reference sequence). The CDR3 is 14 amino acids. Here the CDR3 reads CAWSYQGGNQPQHF. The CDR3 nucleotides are TGTGCCTGGAGTTACCAGGGAGGAAATCAGCCCCAGCATTTT.

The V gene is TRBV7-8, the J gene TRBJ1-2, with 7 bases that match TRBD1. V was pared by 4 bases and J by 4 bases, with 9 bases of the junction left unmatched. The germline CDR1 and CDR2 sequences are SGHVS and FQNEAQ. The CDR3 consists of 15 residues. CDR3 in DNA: TGTGCCAGCAGCTCTTGGACAGGAGTAGGCTATGGCTACACCTTC. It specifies CASSSWTGVGYGYTF.

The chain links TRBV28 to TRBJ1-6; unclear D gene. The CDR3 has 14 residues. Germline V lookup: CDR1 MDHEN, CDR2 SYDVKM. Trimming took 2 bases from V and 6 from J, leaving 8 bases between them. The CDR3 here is CASSLGLFNSPLHF. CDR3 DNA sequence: TGTGCCAGCAGTTTAGGTCTATTTAATTCACCCCTCCACTTT.

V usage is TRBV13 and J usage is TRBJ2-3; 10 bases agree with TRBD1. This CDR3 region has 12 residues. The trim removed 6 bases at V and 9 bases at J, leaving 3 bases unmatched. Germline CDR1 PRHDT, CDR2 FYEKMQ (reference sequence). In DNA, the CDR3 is TGTGCCAGCAGGGAGGGACAGGGGACGCAGTATTTT. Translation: CASREGQGTQYF.

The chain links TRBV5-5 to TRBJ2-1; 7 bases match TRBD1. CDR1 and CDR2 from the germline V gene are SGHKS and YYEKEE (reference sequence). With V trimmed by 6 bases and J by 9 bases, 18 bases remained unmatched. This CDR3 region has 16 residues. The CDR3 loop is CASNPTGSRLGVEQFF. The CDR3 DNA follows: TGTGCCAGCAACCCGACAGGGTCTCGGTTGGGGGTTGAGCAGTTCTTC.

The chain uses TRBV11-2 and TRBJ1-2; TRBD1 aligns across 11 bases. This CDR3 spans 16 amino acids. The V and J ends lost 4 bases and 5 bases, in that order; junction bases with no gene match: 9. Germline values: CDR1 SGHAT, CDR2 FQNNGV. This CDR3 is CASSSDRGLVGYGYTF. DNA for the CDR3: TGTGCCAGCAGCTCGGACAGGGGGCTAGTAGGGTATGGCTACACCTTC.

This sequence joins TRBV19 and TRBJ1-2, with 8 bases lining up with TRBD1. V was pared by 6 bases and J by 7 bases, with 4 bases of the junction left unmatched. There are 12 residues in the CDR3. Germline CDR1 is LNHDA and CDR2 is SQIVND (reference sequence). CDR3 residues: CASRQGDSGYTF. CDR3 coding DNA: TGTGCCAGTAGACAGGGGGATTCTGGCTACACCTTC.

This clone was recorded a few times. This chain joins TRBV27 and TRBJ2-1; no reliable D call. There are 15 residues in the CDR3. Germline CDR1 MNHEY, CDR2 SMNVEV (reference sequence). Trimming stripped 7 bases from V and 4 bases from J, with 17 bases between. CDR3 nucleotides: TGTGCCAGCATCCCTGGCAGGAACCTATACAATGAGCAGTTCTTC. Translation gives CASIPGRNLYNEQFF.

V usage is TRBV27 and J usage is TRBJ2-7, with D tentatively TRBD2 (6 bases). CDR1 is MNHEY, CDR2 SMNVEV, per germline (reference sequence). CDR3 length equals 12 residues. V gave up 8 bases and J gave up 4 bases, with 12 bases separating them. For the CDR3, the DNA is TGTGCCAGCGGGATACGGGGGTACGAGCAGTACTTC. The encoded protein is CASGIRGYEQYF.

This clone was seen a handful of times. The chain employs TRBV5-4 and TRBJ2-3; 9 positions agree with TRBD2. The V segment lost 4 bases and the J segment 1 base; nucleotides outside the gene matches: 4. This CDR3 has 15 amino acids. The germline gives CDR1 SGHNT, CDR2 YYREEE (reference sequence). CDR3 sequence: CASSAERGGTDTQYF. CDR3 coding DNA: TGTGCCAGCAGCGCAGAGCGGGGGGGCACAGATACGCAGTATTTT.

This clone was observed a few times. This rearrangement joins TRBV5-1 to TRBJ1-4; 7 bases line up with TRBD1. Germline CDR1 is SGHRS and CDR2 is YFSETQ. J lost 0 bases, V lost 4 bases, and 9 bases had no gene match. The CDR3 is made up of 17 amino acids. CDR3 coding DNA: TGCGCCAGCAGCCTGGGACAGCCACCCCCAACTAATGAAAAACTGTTTTTT. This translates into CASSLGQPPPTNEKLFF.

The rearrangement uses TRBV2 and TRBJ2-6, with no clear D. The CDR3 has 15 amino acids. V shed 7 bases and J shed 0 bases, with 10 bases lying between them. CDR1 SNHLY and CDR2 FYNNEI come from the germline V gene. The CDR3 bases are TGTGCCAGCAATCTGGTTAGCTCTGGGGCCAACGTCCTGACTTTC. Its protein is CASNLVSSGANVLTF.

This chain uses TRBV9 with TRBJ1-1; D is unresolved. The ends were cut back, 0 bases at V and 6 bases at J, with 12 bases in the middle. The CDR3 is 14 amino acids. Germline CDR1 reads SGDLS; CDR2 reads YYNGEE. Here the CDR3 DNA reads TGTGCCAGCAGCGTAGGAGCTCTGGGCGCTGAAGCTTTCTTT. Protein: CASSVGALGAEAFF.

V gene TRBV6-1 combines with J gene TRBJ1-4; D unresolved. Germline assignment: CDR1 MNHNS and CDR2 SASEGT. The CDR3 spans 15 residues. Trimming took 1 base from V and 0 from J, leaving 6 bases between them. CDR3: CASSEGGATNEKLFF. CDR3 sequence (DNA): TGTGCCAGCAGTGAAGGCGGCGCAACTAATGAAAAACTGTTTTTT.

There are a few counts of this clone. The CDR3 sequence: CASSREGRGGDTQYF. As DNA, the CDR3 is TGTGCCAGCAGCAGAGAAGGGCGGGGGGGAGATACGCAGTATTTT. The gene calls are TRBV9 and TRBJ2-3; 9 positions match TRBD2. Germline trimming cut 4 bases from V and 5 bases from J; bases unmatched to any gene: 8. The CDR3 has 15 amino acids. Germline V lookup: CDR1 SGDLS, CDR2 YYNGEE.

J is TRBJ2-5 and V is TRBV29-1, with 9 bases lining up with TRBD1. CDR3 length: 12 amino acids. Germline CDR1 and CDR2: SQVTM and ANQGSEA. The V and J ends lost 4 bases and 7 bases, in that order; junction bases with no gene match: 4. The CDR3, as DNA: TGCAGCGTTGGACAGGGGGACGGGACCCAGTACTTC. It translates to CSVGQGDGTQYF.

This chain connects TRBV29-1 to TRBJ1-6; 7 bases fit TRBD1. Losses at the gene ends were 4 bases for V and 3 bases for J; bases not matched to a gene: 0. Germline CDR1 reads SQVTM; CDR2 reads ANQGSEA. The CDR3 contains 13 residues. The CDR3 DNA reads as TGCAGCGTTGGGGACAGCTATAATTCACCCCTCCACTTT. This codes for CSVGDSYNSPLHF.

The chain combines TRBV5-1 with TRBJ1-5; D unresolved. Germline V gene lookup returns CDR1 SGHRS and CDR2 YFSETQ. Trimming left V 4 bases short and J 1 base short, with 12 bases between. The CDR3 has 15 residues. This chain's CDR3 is CASSPSDKSNQPQHF. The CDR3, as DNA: TGCGCCAGCAGCCCCTCCGACAAGAGCAATCAGCCCCAGCATTTT.

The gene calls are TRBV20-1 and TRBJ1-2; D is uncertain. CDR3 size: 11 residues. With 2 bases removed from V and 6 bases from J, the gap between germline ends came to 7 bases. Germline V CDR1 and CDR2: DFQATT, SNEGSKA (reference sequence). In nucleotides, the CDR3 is TGCAGTGCTAGATCGGGAGATGGCTACACCTTC. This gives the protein CSARSGDGYTF.

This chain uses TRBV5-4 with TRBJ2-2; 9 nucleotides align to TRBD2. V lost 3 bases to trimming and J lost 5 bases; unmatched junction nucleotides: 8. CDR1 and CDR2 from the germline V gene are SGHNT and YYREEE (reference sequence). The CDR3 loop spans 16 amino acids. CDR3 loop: CASSSGRGGSTGELFF. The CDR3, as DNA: TGTGCCAGCAGCTCCGGGCGGGGGGGCAGTACCGGGGAGCTGTTTTTT.

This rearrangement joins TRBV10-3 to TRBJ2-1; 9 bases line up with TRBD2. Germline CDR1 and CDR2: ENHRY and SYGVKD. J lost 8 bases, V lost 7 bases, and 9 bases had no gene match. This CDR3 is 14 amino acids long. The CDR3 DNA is TGTGCCATCAAGGAAGAGCGGGGGGCCGATGAGCAGTTCTTC. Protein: CAIKEERGADEQFF.

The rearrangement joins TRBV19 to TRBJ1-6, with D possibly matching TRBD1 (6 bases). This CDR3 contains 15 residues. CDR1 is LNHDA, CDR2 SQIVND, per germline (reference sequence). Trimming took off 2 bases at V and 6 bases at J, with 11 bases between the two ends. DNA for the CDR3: TGTGCCAGTAGTATAAATGACAGGAGTAATTCACCCCTCCACTTT. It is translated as CASSINDRSNSPLHF.